The 6 T cell receptor beta chains below all came from one sample that was sequenced in a study of response to subunit inactivated influenza vaccine (dated by TCRdb to 2016 to 2019). The library was produced with RT-PCR. Data came from an Illumina HiSeq 2500. TCRdb reworked the public reads: Q25 trimming with fastp, MiXCR clone assembly, productive beta chains retained. Rows with one shared CDR3 protein collapse into an entry with the most common genes and DNA. This sample has a few hundred thousand distinct CDR3 sequences in its table, and about 14% of those were observed once. Approximately 10% of the sample lies in the top ten. Sequenced here: PBMCs from blood, sampled 11 to 12 days after vaccination. The receptors stem from a middle-aged man who received an inactivated influenza vaccine. Donor details come from another sample of the same person, matched by shared clones.

The V call is TRBV9, the J call TRBJ2-1, with unresolved D. From germline, CDR1 is SGDLS and CDR2 YYNGEE. Trimming took off 4 bases at V and 1 base at J, with 18 bases between the two ends. The CDR3 totals 17 residues. The CDR3, as DNA: TGTGCCAGCAGCCCAAAAGGATTGTTAACATCCTACAATGAGCAGTTCTTC. This encodes CASSPKGLLTSYNEQFF.

This clonotype was picked up a small number of times. The chain carries TRBV28 and TRBJ2-3, with D unresolved. Per germline, CDR1 MDHEN and CDR2 SYDVKM. Trimming cost V 6 bases and J 3 bases, with 7 bases left between them. The CDR3 has 12 residues. This chain's CDR3 is CASSAMTDTQYF. CDR3 bases: TGTGCCAGCAGCGCCATGACAGATACGCAGTATTTT.

This clonotype was seen a few times. The chain combines TRBV20-1 with TRBJ2-7; a possible D gene is TRBD2 (6 bases). The CDR3 consists of 14 residues. Trimming cost V 0 bases and J 5 bases, with 14 bases left between them. Germline assignment: CDR1 DFQATT and CDR2 SNEGSKA (reference sequence). CDR3 nucleotides: TGCAGTGCTAGAGATCTCCGTGGAGGGAACGAGCAGTACTTC. This sequence encodes CSARDLRGGNEQYF.

CDR3 in amino acids: CASSELWEQFF. The CDR3 bases are TGTGCCAGCAGTGAACTTTGGGAGCAGTTCTTC. The rearrangement uses TRBV25-1 and TRBJ2-1; D is unclear. Germline CDR1 and CDR2: MGHDK and SYGVNS. With 2 bases removed from V and 10 bases from J, the gap between germline ends came to 6 bases. The CDR3 is 11 amino acids.

A few counts support this clonotype. The junction shows a germline mismatch at one end, possibly a read error. This chain connects TRBV15 to TRBJ1-4; TRBD1 matches at 7 bases. This CDR3 region has 12 residues. From germline, CDR1 is LNHNV and CDR2 YYDKDF (reference sequence). In DNA, the CDR3 is TGTGCCACCAGCAGAGATGGGACAGCCGAGAGTTTT. Its translation: CATSRDGTAESF.

This chain uses TRBV20-1 with TRBJ2-1; 7 nucleotides line up with TRBD1. Germline CDR1 reads DFQATT; CDR2 reads SNEGSKA (reference sequence). The CDR3 spans 16 residues. V trimming: 3 bases; J trimming: 1 base; junction bases outside the gene matches: 9. The CDR3 region is CSASVGEQGSYNEQFF. In DNA, the CDR3 is TGCAGTGCTAGCGTAGGAGAACAGGGGTCCTACAATGAGCAGTTCTTC.